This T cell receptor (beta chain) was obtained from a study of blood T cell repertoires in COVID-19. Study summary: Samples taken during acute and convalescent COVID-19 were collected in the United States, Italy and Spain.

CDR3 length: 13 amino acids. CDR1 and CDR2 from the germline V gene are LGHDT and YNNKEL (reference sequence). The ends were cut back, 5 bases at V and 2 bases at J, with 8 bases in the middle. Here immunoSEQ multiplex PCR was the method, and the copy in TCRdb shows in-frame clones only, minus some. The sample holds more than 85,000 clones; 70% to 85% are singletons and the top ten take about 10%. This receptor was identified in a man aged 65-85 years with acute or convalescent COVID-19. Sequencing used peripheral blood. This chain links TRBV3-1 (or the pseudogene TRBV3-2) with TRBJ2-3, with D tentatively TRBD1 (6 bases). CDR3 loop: CASSWTDTDTQYF. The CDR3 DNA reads TGTGCCAGCAGCTGGACAGACACAGATACGCAGTATTTT.